The 31 T cell receptor beta chains presented below share a single source sample, sequenced in a study of T cells in Graves' hyperthyroidism and ophthalmopathy. It was RNA transcripts that yielded the amplified TCR beta CDR3 regions. With the HTBI primer set, the TCR CDR3 went through a first round of RT-PCR. TCRdb re-derived calls from the multiplex PCR reads in MiXCR, one entry per CDR3 protein. The sample has roughly 520,000 distinct CDR3 sequences, around 24% seen once. The sequenced material came from blood. All receptors come from a woman in her 30s with Graves' ophthalmopathy.

This clonotype has only a few counts. The CDR3 is CASSQEGNRGLDEQYF. The DNA of the CDR3 is TGCGCCAGCAGCCAAGAGGGGAACAGGGGGCTGGACGAGCAGTACTTC. This chain connects TRBV4-3 to TRBJ2-7; 9 bases agree with TRBD1. V gave up 0 bases and J gave up 5 bases; unmatched junction bases: 8. The CDR3 loop spans 16 amino acids. Germline V lookup: CDR1 LGHNA, CDR2 YSLEER.

The chain links TRBV6-1 to TRBJ1-1; no clear D. The CDR3 loop spans 15 amino acids. Germline V gene data show CDR1 as MNHNS and CDR2 as SASEGT. V lost 6 bases and J lost 0, with 14 bases in between. The chain's CDR3 is CASSDQQLLNTEAFF. For the CDR3, the DNA is TGTGCCAGCAGCGATCAACAGCTATTGAACACTGAAGCTTTCTTT.

Ten or more counts support this clonotype. The CDR3 carries no conserved terminal phenylalanine or tryptophan, so it likely arises from a read error. This sequence joins TRBV24-1 and TRBJ1-5; D is unclear. Germline lookup yields CDR1 KGHDR and CDR2 SFDVKD. This CDR3 region has 13 residues. The V end lost 6 bases, the J end lost 2 bases, and 7 bases lay between the germline ends. The CDR3 DNA is TGTGCCACCAGTCGGCAGGGCAATCAGCCCCAGCATTCT. It encodes CATSRQGNQPQHS.

This chain links TRBV19 with TRBJ1-1; tentatively, D is TRBD1 (6 bases). Germline values: CDR1 LNHDA, CDR2 SQIVND (reference sequence). CDR3 length: 16 amino acids. Trimming cost V 1 base and J 11 bases, with 23 bases left between them. CDR3 residues: CASSIGVDRRYSEAFF. The CDR3 DNA is TGTGCCAGTAGTATAGGCGTCGACAGGCGGTACTCGGAGGCTTTCTTT.

This clonotype has ten or more counts. The chain joins TRBV6-2 or TRBV6-3 to TRBJ2-3; TRBD2 matches at 7 bases. Germline V CDR1 and CDR2: MNHEY, SVGEGT. V gave up 5 bases and J gave up 2 bases; unmatched junction bases: 4. The CDR3 has 14 amino acids. CDR3 bases: TGTGCCAGCAGTAGCGGGGACTCCACAGATACGCAGTATTTT. Protein product: CASSSGDSTDTQYF.

A few counts support this clonotype. The genes are TRBV7-8 and TRBJ2-7; D uncertain. The germline gives CDR1 SGHVS, CDR2 FQNEAQ. V was pared by 5 bases and J by 1 base, with 9 bases between. The CDR3 contains 13 residues. CDR3 sequence: CASSRFRSYEQYF. In nucleotides, the CDR3 is TGTGCCAGCAGCCGCTTTAGGTCCTACGAGCAGTACTTC.

In this sample, this clonotype turned up many times. The chain couples TRBV28 to TRBJ1-4; D not resolved. Germline V gene data show CDR1 as MDHEN and CDR2 as SYDVKM. Trimming removed 6 bases from V and 11 bases from J, with 19 bases in between. The CDR3 runs to 14 residues. CDR3 in DNA: TGTGCCAGCAGCCCTACTACGATCGTAGGTAAACTGTTTTTT. Translation: CASSPTTIVGKLFF.

The chain combines TRBV30 with TRBJ2-7, with D uncertain. V was clipped by 1 base and J by 0 bases, with 7 bases between them. The germline CDR1 and CDR2 sequences are GTSNPN and SVGIG (reference sequence). The CDR3 runs 13 residues. CDR3 region: CAWSGGYSYEQYF. The CDR3 DNA follows: TGTGCCTGGAGTGGGGGTTACTCCTACGAGCAGTACTTC.

V and J are TRBV7-7 and TRBJ2-2; D is perhaps TRBD2 (7 bases). The V end lost 8 bases, the J end lost 6 bases, and 19 bases lay between the germline ends. The CDR3 totals 15 residues. Per germline, CDR1 SSHAT and CDR2 FNYEAQ (reference sequence). Here the CDR3 DNA reads TGTGCCAGCGGCGGCTCCGGGGGGCGAGCCGGGGAGCTGTTTTTT. Amino acids: CASGGSGGRAGELFF.

Written as DNA, the CDR3 is TGTGCCAGCAGCTTAGGGGGACAGGGGGCCGGAGGTACTGAAGCTTTCTTT. Residues: CASSLGGQGAGGTEAFF. V is TRBV11-1 and J is TRBJ1-1; 12 nucleotides agree with TRBD1. The CDR3 runs 17 residues. V was clipped by 1 base and J by 5 bases; unmatched bases: 8. Germline V CDR1 and CDR2: SGHAT, FQDESV (reference sequence).

The table lists this clonotype with many counts. The germline gene is not matched at one end of the junction; a read error may be the cause. V is TRBV15 and J is TRBJ2-7, with D uncertain. The CDR3 length is 11 residues. Germline V lookup: CDR1 LNHNV, CDR2 YYDKDF (reference sequence). CDR3 sequence (DNA): TGTGCCACCAGTAGAGATGAGGAGCAGTACTTC. This codes for CATSRDEEQYF. Combining the CDR3 with reference TRBV15 and TRBJ2-7 gives the whole variable domain DAMVIQNPRYQVTQFGKPVTLSCSQTLNHNVMYWYQQKSSQAPKLLFHYYDKDFNNEADTPDNFQSRRPNTSFCFLDIRSPGLGDTAMYLCATSRDEEQYFGPGTRLTVT.

This clonotype was counted many times. The rearrangement joins TRBV27 to TRBJ2-7; possibly TRBD1 for D (6 bases). CDR3 length: 12 amino acids. V lost 8 bases and J 4 bases, leaving 12 bases between the germline ends. CDR1 MNHEY and CDR2 SMNVEV come from the germline V gene (reference sequence). The CDR3 DNA reads as TGTGCCAGCGGCCTGGACAGTTACGAGCAGTACTTC. The encoded protein is CASGLDSYEQYF.

This clonotype was picked up many times. This sequence joins TRBV28 and TRBJ2-2, with a weak D call TRBD2 (6 bases). The V gene's germline CDR1 is MDHEN and CDR2 SYDVKM. The V end lost 2 bases, the J end lost 4 bases, and 8 bases lay between the germline ends. The CDR3 extends over 14 amino acids. In nucleotides, the CDR3 is TGTGCCAGCAGTTTAGCGGGGATCACCGGGGAGCTGTTTTTT. Its translation is CASSLAGITGELFF.

This clonotype occurred many times. The chain is built from TRBV2 and TRBJ2-7; 7 bases are shared with TRBD1. The CDR3 totals 13 residues. CDR1 and CDR2 (germline): SNHLY, FYNNEI. V dropped 6 bases and J dropped 4; count of bases not matched to a gene: 6. The CDR3 region is CASSRDSFYEQYF. The CDR3 DNA reads as TGTGCCAGCAGCCGGGACAGCTTTTACGAGCAGTACTTC.

V usage is TRBV12-3 or TRBV12-4 and J usage is TRBJ1-1; 10 bases match TRBD1. V shed 3 bases and J 3 bases; nucleotides not matched to a gene: 7. The CDR3 sequence is 16 residues long. DNA of the CDR3: TGTGCCAGCAGTTTGGGACAGGGGATCGTGGACACTGAAGCTTTCTTT. It specifies CASSLGQGIVDTEAFF.

The chain links TRBV4-1 to TRBJ1-3; D remains unclear. CDR1 is MGHRA, CDR2 YSYEKL, per germline. CDR3 size: 18 residues. Trimming shortened V by 2 bases and J by 2 bases, and 19 bases separated the two germline ends. The CDR3 DNA sequence: TGCGCCAGCAGCCAAAAGCCGGACGGATTAGATGCTGGAAACACCATATATTTT. Its protein product is CASSQKPDGLDAGNTIYF.

A note on this clonotype: This could be a read error, since a much larger clone is one nucleotide away. The chain joins TRBV24-1 to TRBJ1-5; 7 bases agree with TRBD1. There are 14 residues in the CDR3. V lost 9 bases to trimming and J lost 1 base; unmatched junction nucleotides: 5. Germline V gives CDR1 KGHDR, CDR2 SFDVKD. CDR3 DNA: TGTGCCACCTGGACAGGACTCAGCAATCAGCCCCAGCATTTT. This gives the protein CATWTGLSNQPQHF.

This clonotype has ten or more counts. The chain links TRBV4-2 to TRBJ2-7; a weak D match, TRBD2 (5 bases). Per germline, CDR1 LGHNA and CDR2 YNFKEQ. Trimming took 6 bases from V and 5 from J, leaving 20 bases between them. This CDR3 is 15 amino acids long. The CDR3 DNA reads TGTGCCAGCAGTCGCGGGTTGAAGGGTGGCAACGAGCAGTACTTC. It codes for CASSRGLKGGNEQYF.

The chain links TRBV25-1 to TRBJ2-5; 14 bases map to TRBD2. The CDR3 extends over 16 amino acids. Per the germline V gene, CDR1 is MGHDK and CDR2 is SYGVNS. V lost 5 bases, J lost 5 bases, and 7 bases stayed unmatched. Here the CDR3 DNA reads TGTGCCAGCAGTCCGACTAGCGGGGGGGCCTGGGAGACCCAGTACTTC. It specifies CASSPTSGGAWETQYF.

Many counts were recorded for this clonotype. The rearrangement uses TRBV29-1 and TRBJ2-7; tentative D call: TRBD1 (6 bases). The CDR3 runs 12 residues. V was trimmed by 6 bases and J by 3 bases, leaving 12 bases between them. CDR1 is SQVTM and CDR2 is ANQGSEA in the germline V gene. DNA for the CDR3: TGCAGCGTCTGGACAGAAAACTACGAGCAGTACTTC. Translated: CSVWTENYEQYF.

This clonotype was seen many times. The rearrangement uses TRBV4-3 and TRBJ2-7, with 8 bases aligning to TRBD1. The germline V gene has CDR1 LGHNA and CDR2 YSLEER. The CDR3 consists of 15 residues. After removal of 0 bases from V and 7 bases from J, the junction contained 8 bases not matched to a gene. The DNA for the CDR3 is TGCGCCAGCAGCCAAGATAGAGACAGGGGACGGGAGCAGTACTTC. Its translation is CASSQDRDRGREQYF.

Here the CDR3 reads CSVRTGGPGETQYF. The CDR3 DNA follows: TGCAGCGTACGGACAGGGGGCCCGGGAGAGACCCAGTACTTC. The chain is built from TRBV29-1 and TRBJ2-5; 11 bases are shared with TRBD1. The germline gives CDR1 SQVTM, CDR2 ANQGSEA. The CDR3 totals 14 residues. The V gene end was trimmed by 6 bases and the J gene end by 4 bases; junction bases not matched to a gene: 7.

This clonotype was found a few times. The J gene is TRBJ2-4, the V gene TRBV28; no clear D. Germline V gives CDR1 MDHEN, CDR2 SYDVKM. Trimming stripped 3 bases from V and 1 base from J, with 10 bases between. The CDR3 length is 15 residues. CDR3 region: CASSFAHRAKNIQYF. CDR3 sequence (DNA): TGTGCCAGCAGTTTCGCTCATCGGGCCAAAAACATTCAGTACTTC.

The chain uses TRBV10-3 and TRBJ1-1, with D perhaps matching TRBD1 (6 bases). The CDR3 is 13 residues long. CDR1 is ENHRY, CDR2 SYGVKD, per germline. Between the trimmed V and J ends, which lost 3 bases and 7 bases, there was a span of 12 bases. CDR3 loop: CAISERTDFEAFF. DNA of the CDR3: TGTGCCATCAGTGAACGGACAGATTTTGAAGCTTTCTTT.

Only a few counts were recorded for this clonotype. V and J are TRBV6-1 and TRBJ1-5, with 10 positions matching TRBD1. There are 14 residues in the CDR3. Germline V gene data show CDR1 as MNHNS and CDR2 as SASEGT. J lost 5 bases, V lost 6 bases, and 4 bases had no gene match. This chain's CDR3 is CASSGTGEHQPQHF. CDR3 DNA sequence: TGTGCCAGCAGCGGGACAGGGGAGCATCAGCCCCAGCATTTT.

In the case of this clonotype: A much larger clone is a single base away; this may be a read error. This chain uses TRBV2 with TRBJ1-1; the D is unclear. CDR3 length: 13 residues. The germline gives CDR1 SNHLY, CDR2 FYNNEI. V gave up 11 bases and J gave up 0 bases, with 13 bases separating them. The CDR3 DNA is TGTGCCTCTGGGAGGGAGGTGAACACTGAAGCTTTCTTT. This translates into CASGREVNTEAFF. Based on the CDR3 plus reference TRBV2 and TRBJ1-1, the full variable domain is EPEVTQTPSHQVTQMGQEVILRCVPISNHLYFYWYRQILGQKVEFLVSFYNNEISEKSEIFDDQFSVERPDGSNFTLKIRSTKLEDSAMYFCASGREVNTEAFFGQGTRLTVV.

Ten or more counts support this clonotype. The genes are TRBV5-1 and TRBJ1-3, with 7 bases fitting TRBD1. V trimming: 4 bases; J trimming: 6 bases; junction bases outside the gene matches: 10. This CDR3 has 15 amino acids. Germline values: CDR1 SGHRS, CDR2 YFSETQ. The CDR3 region is CASSPTRQGKNTIYF. As DNA, the CDR3 is TGCGCCAGCAGCCCAACGAGACAGGGAAAAAACACCATATATTTT.

This clonotype was detected many times. The CDR3 loop is CASSSEGGVPYEQYF. CDR3 in DNA: TGTGCCAGCAGTTCGGAGGGTGGGGTCCCCTACGAGCAGTACTTC. The chain joins TRBV6-5 to TRBJ2-7; D is possibly TRBD2 (6 bases). This CDR3 has 15 residues. Per germline, CDR1 MNHEY and CDR2 SVGAGI. V lost 4 bases to trimming and J lost 2 bases, with 15 bases between them.

V and J are TRBV7-2 and TRBJ1-2; D is perhaps TRBD1 (5 bases). This CDR3 has 13 residues. In germline, CDR1 is SGHTA, CDR2 FQGNSA. Trimming took off 4 bases at V and 8 bases at J, with 14 bases between the two ends. CDR3 sequence reads: CASSYPRVKGYTF. The CDR3 bases are TGTGCCAGCAGCTACCCCAGGGTGAAGGGCTACACCTTC.

This clonotype was observed at least ten times. The rearrangement links TRBV29-1 to TRBJ1-1, with 7 bases aligning to TRBD1. Germline V gene sequence: CDR1 SQVTM, CDR2 ANQGSEA. J was trimmed by 2 bases and V by 6 bases; bases with no gene match: 12. The CDR3 has 15 residues. The CDR3 DNA is TGCAGCGTCACGCTACGGGACAGAATTAACACTGAAGCTTTCTTT. It codes for CSVTLRDRINTEAFF.

This clonotype has ten or more counts. The chain employs TRBV6-1 and TRBJ1-2, with 8 bases that match TRBD1. After removal of 6 bases from V and 7 bases from J, the junction contained 7 bases not matched to a gene. The CDR3 is 13 residues long. Germline V gene sequence: CDR1 MNHNS, CDR2 SASEGT. In DNA form, the CDR3 reads TGTGCCAGCAGAGAGTCCGGGACAGGTGGCTACACCTTC. Encoded protein: CASRESGTGGYTF.